Each of the 18 T cell receptor beta chains below was sequenced from the same sample in a study of cytomegalovirus exposure and HLA in healthy donors. The PCR ran on 60 Vbeta and 13 Jbeta primers. The repertoire was sequenced with immunoSEQ multiplex PCR; TCRdb's copy has only in-frame clones and lacks some. The table has roughly 120,000 clones, roughly three quarters seen once. Sequencing was done on a sample of PBMCs. Receptor source: a man between 18 and 35 years old in good health and CMV-seronegative.

This rearrangement joins TRBV10-1 to TRBJ2-2; D ambiguous. Trimming pared 5 bases from V and 1 base from J, leaving 5 bases between. The CDR3 consists of 13 residues. Germline V gene data show CDR1 as WNHNN and CDR2 as SYGVQD (reference sequence). The CDR3 loop is CASSIRNTGELFF. CDR3 bases: TGCGCCAGCAGTATCCGGAACACCGGGGAGCTGTTTTTT.

The chain recombines TRBV19 with TRBJ1-5, with a tentative D call TRBD1 (6 bases). The CDR3 has 16 amino acids. Germline CDR1 is LNHDA and CDR2 is SQIVND (reference sequence). Trimming left V 7 bases short and J 0 bases short, with 16 bases between. The CDR3: CASKDRVYYSNQPQHF. In nucleotides, the CDR3 is TGTGCCAGTAAGGACAGAGTCTACTATAGCAATCAGCCCCAGCATTTT.

In this sample, this clone turned up a few times. The chain carries TRBV2 and TRBJ2-1; D unclear. V lost 3 bases and J lost 9, with 15 bases in between. The germline V gene has CDR1 SNHLY and CDR2 FYNNEI. This CDR3 spans 14 amino acids. In DNA, the CDR3 is TGTGCCAGCAGTGATCGGAGCCGTAATGGTGAGCAGTTCTTC. This gives the protein CASSDRSRNGEQFF.

The gene calls are TRBV7-9 and TRBJ2-1, with D tentatively TRBD2 (6 bases). Deletions cut 5 bases from V and 7 bases from J, with 18 bases between. CDR1 and CDR2 (germline): SEHNR, FQNEAQ (reference sequence). The CDR3 consists of 15 residues. This chain's CDR3 is CASSPPGLGSNEQFF. DNA of the CDR3: TGTGCCAGCAGCCCACCGGGACTCGGGAGTAATGAGCAGTTCTTC.

The V call is TRBV21-1, the J call TRBJ2-7; TRBD2, the table's D call, lacks a check against the DNA. TRBV21-1 is a listed pseudogene. This CDR3 spans 17 amino acids. Here the CDR3 reads CASSKCAGGPGNPEQYV. DNA for the CDR3: TGTGCCAGCAGCAAATGTGCGGGAGGGCCCGGGAATCCCGAGCAGTACGTC.

The gene calls are TRBV7-2 and TRBJ2-3, with D perhaps TRBD2 (6 bases). CDR3 length equals 15 residues. Trimming stripped 6 bases from V and 4 bases from J, with 17 bases between. Germline V CDR1 and CDR2: SGHTA, FQGNSA. The DNA of the CDR3 is TGTGCCAGCAGACGAGGGGTGGCGGGATCAGATACGCAGTATTTT. The encoded protein is CASRRGVAGSDTQYF.

V gene TRBV6-1 combines with J gene TRBJ2-1, with D possibly matching TRBD2 (6 bases). V lost 5 bases to trimming and J lost 2 bases, with 13 bases between them. The CDR3 consists of 15 residues. Germline V gene data show CDR1 as MNHNS and CDR2 as SASEGT. Here the CDR3 DNA reads TGTGCCAGCAGTAACCGGGAGAACACCTACAATGAGCAGTTCTTC. Its translation is CASSNRENTYNEQFF.

The chain recombines TRBV7-9 with TRBJ2-7, with 8 bases lining up with TRBD1. CDR3 length: 14 residues. The germline V gene has CDR1 SEHNR and CDR2 FQNEAQ (reference sequence). Trimming cost V 5 bases and J 7 bases; bases outside gene matches: 10. For the CDR3, the DNA is TGTGCCAGCAGCCAAGTGACAGGGGCTGGGGAGCAGTACGTC. It is translated as CASSQVTGAGEQYV.

The chain uses TRBV7-3 and TRBJ2-1; no firm D call. Trimming shortened V by 1 base and J by 7 bases, and 8 bases separated the two germline ends. The germline V gene encodes CDR1 SGHTA and CDR2 FQGTGA. The CDR3 covers 13 residues. The CDR3 here is CASSLNPQNEQFF. The CDR3 DNA follows: TGTGCCAGCAGCTTAAATCCCCAAAATGAGCAGTTCTTC.

V and J are TRBV7-8 and TRBJ2-1; 8 bases line up with TRBD2. V gave up 7 bases and J gave up 6 bases; unmatched junction bases: 17. The CDR3 consists of 17 residues. The germline V gene has CDR1 SGHVS and CDR2 FQNEAQ. This CDR3 reads CASKGKKGGRSVNEQFF. The DNA for the CDR3 is TGTGCCAGCAAAGGGAAGAAGGGCGGGAGGAGTGTCAATGAGCAGTTCTTC.

This chain joins TRBV7-9 and TRBJ1-5; D is undetermined. V shed 5 bases and J shed 1 base, with 3 bases lying between them. The CDR3 runs 12 residues. Germline CDR1 is SEHNR and CDR2 is FQNEAQ (reference sequence). The CDR3: CASSLSNQPQHF. The CDR3 DNA sequence: TGTGCCAGCAGCCTGAGCAATCAGCCCCAGCATTTT.

CDR3 nucleotides: TGTGCCAGTAGTATCCGAGACCTAGGCGGTGGGAGCTCCTACGAGCAGTACTTC. Protein sequence: CASSIRDLGGGSSYEQYF. The V and J genes are TRBV19 and TRBJ2-7, with D possibly being TRBD2 (5 bases). V was shortened by 3 bases and J by 0 bases, with 21 bases between the two germline ends. In germline, CDR1 is LNHDA, CDR2 SQIVND (reference sequence). The CDR3 runs to 18 residues.

This chain uses TRBV15 with TRBJ1-1; D remains ambiguous. The V end was cut by 7 bases, the J end by 6 bases, with 15 bases between. This CDR3 has 13 residues. Per the germline V gene, CDR1 is LNHNV and CDR2 is YYDKDF (reference sequence). The CDR3 coding sequence is TGTGCCACCACTTCTGTTCTGAGGGCTGAAGCTTTCTTT. Translated: CATTSVLRAEAFF. Complete variable domain (other parts from reference TRBV15 and TRBJ1-1): DAMVIQNPRYQVTQFGKPVTLSCSQTLNHNVMYWYQQKSSQAPKLLFHYYDKDFNNEADTPDNFQSRRPNTSFCFLDIRSPGLGDTAMYLCATTSVLRAEAFFGQGTRLTVV.

The chain employs TRBV7-3 and TRBJ2-3; 12 bases are shared with TRBD1. Per germline, CDR1 SGHTA and CDR2 FQGTGA. This CDR3 contains 14 residues. V lost 5 bases to trimming and J lost 7 bases; unmatched junction nucleotides: 4. CDR3 loop: CASSEGQGAHTQYF. The CDR3 DNA sequence: TGTGCCAGCAGCGAGGGACAGGGGGCACATACGCAGTATTTT. Full variable domain (remainder filled in from reference TRBV7-3 and TRBJ2-3): GAGVSQTPSNKVTEKGKYVELRCDPISGHTALYWYRQSLGQGPEFLIYFQGTGAADDSGLPNDRFFAVRPEGSVSTLKIQRTERGDSAVYLCASSEGQGAHTQYFGPGTRLTVL.

The chain couples TRBV2 to TRBJ1-4; 10 positions match TRBD1. The CDR3 contains 17 residues. V trimming: 4 bases; J trimming: 7 bases; junction bases outside the gene matches: 12. Germline lookup yields CDR1 SNHLY and CDR2 FYNNEI. CDR3 residues: CASSGTGTGEGGEKLFF. The CDR3 DNA sequence: TGTGCCAGCAGTGGAACCGGGACAGGGGAAGGCGGTGAAAAACTGTTTTTT.

V is TRBV7-9 and J is TRBJ2-5, with TRBD2 matching 15 bases. Germline CDR1 SEHNR, CDR2 FQNEAQ (reference sequence). V trimming: 5 bases; J trimming: 1 base; junction bases outside the gene matches: 11. CDR3 length equals 19 residues. CDR3 region: CASSQGLAGGFGGQETQYF. CDR3 coding DNA: TGTGCCAGCAGCCAGGGACTAGCGGGAGGTTTTGGGGGCCAAGAGACCCAGTACTTC.

The chain couples TRBV9 to TRBJ2-1; 9 bases are a match to TRBD1. The trim removed 0 bases at V and 2 bases at J, leaving 3 bases unmatched. CDR1 is SGDLS and CDR2 is YYNGEE in the germline V gene. The CDR3 is made up of 16 amino acids. CDR3 in amino acids: CASSVGGQGPYNEQFF. CDR3 nucleotide sequence: TGTGCCAGCAGCGTAGGCGGACAGGGGCCCTACAATGAGCAGTTCTTC.

This clone is a singleton in its sample. The chain links TRBV5-1 to TRBJ2-1, with TRBD1 identical over 8 bases. Per germline, CDR1 SGHRS and CDR2 YFSETQ. The V gene end was trimmed by 4 bases and the J gene end by 3 bases; junction bases not matched to a gene: 3. CDR3 size: 14 residues. DNA of the CDR3: TGCGCCAGCAGCGGTGGACAGGGCTACAATGAGCAGTTCTTC. Translated: CASSGGQGYNEQFF.